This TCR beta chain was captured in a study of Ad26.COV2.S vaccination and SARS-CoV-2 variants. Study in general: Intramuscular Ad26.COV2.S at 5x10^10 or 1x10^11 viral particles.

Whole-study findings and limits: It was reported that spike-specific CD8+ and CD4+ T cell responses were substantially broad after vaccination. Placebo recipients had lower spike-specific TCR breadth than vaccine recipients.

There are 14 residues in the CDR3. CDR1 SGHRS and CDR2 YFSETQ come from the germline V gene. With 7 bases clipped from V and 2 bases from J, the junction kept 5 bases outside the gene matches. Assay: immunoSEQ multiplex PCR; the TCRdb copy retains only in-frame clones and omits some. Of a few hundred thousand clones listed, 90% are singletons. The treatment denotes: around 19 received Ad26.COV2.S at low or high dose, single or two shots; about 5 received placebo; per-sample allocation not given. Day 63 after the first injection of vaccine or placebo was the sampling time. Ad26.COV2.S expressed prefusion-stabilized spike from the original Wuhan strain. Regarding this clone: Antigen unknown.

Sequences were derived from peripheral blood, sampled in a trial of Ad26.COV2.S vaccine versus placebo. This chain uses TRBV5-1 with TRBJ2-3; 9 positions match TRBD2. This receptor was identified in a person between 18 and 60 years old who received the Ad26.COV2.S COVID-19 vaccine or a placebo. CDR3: CASCIAGATDTQYF. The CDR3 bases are TGCGCCAGCTGCATAGCGGGAGCCACAGATACGCAGTATTTT.